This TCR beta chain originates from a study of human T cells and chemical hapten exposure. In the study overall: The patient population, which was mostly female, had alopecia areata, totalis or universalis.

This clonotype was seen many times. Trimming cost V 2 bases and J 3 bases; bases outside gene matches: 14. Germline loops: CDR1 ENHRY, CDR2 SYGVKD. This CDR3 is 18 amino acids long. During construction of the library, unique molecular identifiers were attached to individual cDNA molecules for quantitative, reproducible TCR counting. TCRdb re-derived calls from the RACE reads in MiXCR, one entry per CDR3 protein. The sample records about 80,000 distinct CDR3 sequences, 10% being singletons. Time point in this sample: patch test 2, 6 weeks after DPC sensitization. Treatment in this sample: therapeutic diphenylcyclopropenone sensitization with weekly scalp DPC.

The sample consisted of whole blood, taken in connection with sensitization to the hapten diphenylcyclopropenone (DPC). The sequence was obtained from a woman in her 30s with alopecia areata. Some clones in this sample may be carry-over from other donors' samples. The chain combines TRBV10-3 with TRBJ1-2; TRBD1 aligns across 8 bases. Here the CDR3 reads CAISEPQGALVLDYGYTF. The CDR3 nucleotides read TGTGCCATCAGTGAGCCTCAGGGGGCTTTAGTGTTGGACTATGGCTACACCTTC.